A single sample is the source of the 31 T cell receptor beta chains below, sequenced in a study of PD-1 blockade in classical Hodgkin lymphoma (dated by TCRdb to about 2020). Library preparation used the immunoSEQ multiplex PCR assay. TCRdb took this table from immuneACCESS and kept in-frame rearrangements with V and J called. Such tables lack part of the clones; where checked against another copy, unresolved V genes explain under half of the gap, and the rest is unexplained. The sample profile shows about 22,000 clones; 80% to 90% of them were found once. Of the sample, about 0.24% is held by the ten largest clones. This sample's time point label indicates: newly diagnosed, previously untreated cHL patient sample. Using a Miltenyi CD4+ T cell isolation kit, CD4+ T cells were purified from thawed PBMCs through magnetic negative selection. The material sequenced was CD4+ T cells from blood. These TCRs come from a human donor with classical Hodgkin lymphoma.

This rearrangement joins TRBV5-4 to TRBJ2-1, with 13 bases aligning to TRBD2. Germline V CDR1 and CDR2: SGHNT, YYREEE (reference sequence). CDR3 length: 15 residues. Losses at the gene ends were 2 bases for V and 6 bases for J; bases not matched to a gene: 2. In nucleotides, the CDR3 is TGTGCCAGCAGCTTCGGACTAGCGGGAGTCAATGAGCAGTTCTTC. This sequence encodes CASSFGLAGVNEQFF. The full variable domain, rest sourced from reference TRBV5-4 and TRBJ2-1, is ETGVTQSPTHLIKTRGQQVTLRCSSQSGHNTVSWYQQALGQGPQFIFQYYREEENGRGNFPPRFSGLQFPNYSSELNVNALELDDSALYLCASSFGLAGVNEQFFGPGTRLTVL.

The chain combines TRBV4-3 with TRBJ1-2, with D unclear. CDR3 length: 15 amino acids. Trimming took 0 bases from V and 4 from J, leaving 12 bases between them. Germline CDR1 reads LGHNA; CDR2 reads YSLEER. The CDR3 protein is CASSQDLDGSYGYTF. CDR3 nucleotide sequence: TGCGCCAGCAGCCAAGATCTCGACGGGAGCTATGGCTACACCTTC.

CDR3 sequence reads: CASPNHMNTEAFF. The DNA for the CDR3 is TGTGCCAGCCCCAACCACATGAACACTGAAGCTTTCTTT. The chain joins TRBV18 to TRBJ1-1; D gene uncertain. Trimming removed 8 bases from V and 0 bases from J, with 10 bases in between. This CDR3 has 13 residues. Looked up from germline, CDR1 is KGHSH and CDR2 is LQKENI.

The sample holds a few counts of this clone. This CDR3 is CASTFRSDNEQFF. The DNA for the CDR3 is TGTGCCAGCACATTCCGGTCGGACAATGAGCAGTTCTTC. V usage is TRBV6-6 and J usage is TRBJ2-1; the D is unclear. The CDR3 consists of 13 residues. V lost 7 bases and J lost 5, with 12 bases in between. Germline V lookup: CDR1 MNHNY, CDR2 SVGAGI (reference sequence).

The chain links TRBV7-6 to TRBJ1-3; no definite D call. This CDR3 contains 14 residues. The germline CDR1 and CDR2 sequences are SGHVS and FNYEAQ. V was pared by 5 bases and J by 4 bases, with 12 bases between. The CDR3 sequence is CASSAAGIGNTIYF. The CDR3 bases are TGTGCCAGCAGCGCGGCCGGAATAGGAAACACCATATATTTT. Full variable domain (remainder filled in from reference TRBV7-6 and TRBJ1-3): GAGVSQSPRYKVTKRGQDVALRCDPISGHVSLYWYRQALGQGPEFLTYFNYEAQQDKSGLPNDRFSAERPEGSISTLTIQRTEQRDSAMYRCASSAAGIGNTIYFGEGSWLTVV.

The V gene is TRBV7-7, the J gene TRBJ2-3; D is unclear. V was shortened by 0 bases and J by 6 bases, with 7 bases between the two germline ends. This CDR3 has 13 amino acids. The germline gives CDR1 SSHAT, CDR2 FNYEAQ (reference sequence). As DNA, the CDR3 is TGTGCCAGCAGCTTAGCTCGGTCCGATACGCAGTATTTT. Its translation is CASSLARSDTQYF.

The gene calls are TRBV30 and TRBJ1-3; weak D call: TRBD1 (5 bases). The V end lost 0 bases, the J end lost 2 bases, and 5 bases lay between the germline ends. The CDR3 runs 13 residues. Germline V gene lookup returns CDR1 GTSNPN and CDR2 SVGIG (reference sequence). Written as DNA, the CDR3 is TGTGCCTGGAGTGTAGGGGCTGGAAACACCATATATTTT. This codes for CAWSVGAGNTIYF.

This clone appeared once. This rearrangement joins TRBV30 to TRBJ2-3; 7 nucleotides agree with TRBD2. Per germline, CDR1 GTSNPN and CDR2 SVGIG (reference sequence). This CDR3 is 11 amino acids long. The J segment lost 6 bases and the V segment lost 5 bases, leaving 2 bases of the junction unmatched. In nucleotides, the CDR3 is TGTGCCTGGGTAGCGGGTGATACGCAGTATTTT. This encodes CAWVAGDTQYF.

The rearrangement links TRBV2 to TRBJ2-5; D gene ambiguous. The last part of the DNA fits TRBJ2-7 better; the J call may be wrong. This CDR3 is built from 12 residues. CDR1 and CDR2 from the germline V gene are SNHLY and FYNNEI. The CDR3 nucleotides are TGTGCCAGCAGTCCCCTAGCCTACGAGCAGTACTTC. Encoded protein: CASSPLAYEQYF.

In nucleotides, the CDR3 is TGCGCCAGCAGCTTGGTTGCGGGAGGCGATTCACCCCTCCACTTT. The encoded protein is CASSLVAGGDSPLHF. The chain joins TRBV5-1 to TRBJ1-6; no definite D call. V was pared by 0 bases and J by 8 bases, with 12 bases between. CDR3 length: 15 amino acids. Per the germline V gene, CDR1 is SGHRS and CDR2 is YFSETQ.

The chain has TRBV19 and TRBJ1-3; a possible D gene is TRBD1 (6 bases). V gave up 6 bases and J gave up 1 base, with 10 bases separating them. The CDR3 has 14 residues. Germline V CDR1 and CDR2: LNHDA, SQIVND (reference sequence). The CDR3 DNA follows: TGTGCCAGTAGGCTACAGGGATCTGGAAACACCATATATTTT. Translation: CASRLQGSGNTIYF.

The genes are TRBV10-1 and TRBJ2-1, with 8 bases identical to TRBD2. This CDR3 is 15 amino acids long. Germline CDR1 is WNHNN and CDR2 is SYGVQD (reference sequence). V shed 0 bases, J shed 4 bases, and the junction held 2 bases outside the gene matches. CDR3 sequence (DNA): TGCGCCAGCAGTGAGTCCGCGGGAGGATACAATGAGCAGTTCTTC. This sequence encodes CASSESAGGYNEQFF.

To note about this clone: One end of the junction varies from germline; a read error may be responsible. CDR3 residues: CASSLDRQETQYF. CDR3 nucleotide sequence: TGTGCTAGCAGCTTGGACAGACAAGAGACCCAGTACTTC. The chain carries TRBV7-7 and TRBJ2-5; D perhaps matches TRBD1 (6 bases). CDR3 size: 13 residues. Germline V CDR1 and CDR2: SSHAT, FNYEAQ (reference sequence).

The chain couples TRBV10-3 to TRBJ1-1, with 8 bases that match TRBD1. This CDR3 is 14 amino acids long. Germline values: CDR1 ENHRY, CDR2 SYGVKD. After removal of 8 bases from V and 5 bases from J, the junction contained 10 bases not matched to a gene. The CDR3 region is CAIGSTGDSTEAFF. CDR3 nucleotide sequence: TGTGCCATCGGCTCGACAGGGGACAGTACTGAAGCTTTCTTT.

V gene TRBV18 combines with J gene TRBJ2-3; D perhaps matches TRBD1 (6 bases). V dropped 3 bases and J dropped 1 base, with 11 bases sitting between them. Germline CDR1 is KGHSH and CDR2 is LQKENI. The CDR3 is 15 amino acids. CDR3 region: CASSPEGVGTDTQYF. The CDR3 DNA follows: TGTGCCAGCTCACCCGAGGGGGTCGGCACAGATACGCAGTATTTT.

This clone has just one count. This chain connects TRBV5-1 to TRBJ1-4; maybe TRBD1 (6 bases). The length of the CDR3 is 14 residues. CDR1 SGHRS and CDR2 YFSETQ come from the germline V gene. The V end was cut by 2 bases, the J end by 8 bases, with 13 bases between. CDR3 sequence reads: CASSFGTKREKLFF. In DNA, the CDR3 is TGCGCCAGCAGCTTCGGGACAAAAAGGGAAAAACTGTTTTTT.

The chain uses TRBV28 and TRBJ1-2; D call uncertain. V was shortened by 2 bases and J by 9 bases, with 22 bases between the two germline ends. Per the germline V gene, CDR1 is MDHEN and CDR2 is SYDVKM. The CDR3 is made up of 16 amino acids. The CDR3 DNA follows: TGTGCCAGCAGTTTAGGAACGGGGTCAGGCCTCAACCGCTACACCTTC. Its protein product is CASSLGTGSGLNRYTF.

The sample holds one count of this clone. The V gene is TRBV4-3, the J gene TRBJ2-1; 12 positions agree with TRBD2. The CDR3 sequence is 15 residues long. With 0 bases clipped from V and 10 bases from J, the junction kept 4 bases outside the gene matches. Germline V gene lookup returns CDR1 LGHNA and CDR2 YSLEER. The CDR3 loop reads CASSQDVGLAGEQFF. In nucleotides, the CDR3 is TGCGCCAGCAGCCAAGATGTTGGACTAGCGGGGGAGCAGTTCTTC.

The chain recombines TRBV18 with TRBJ2-5; D gene unclear. Germline V gene lookup returns CDR1 KGHSH and CDR2 LQKENI. CDR3 length equals 14 residues. Trimming left V 3 bases short and J 5 bases short, with 13 bases between. The CDR3 sequence: CASSPNQLFETQYF. In nucleotides, the CDR3 is TGTGCCAGCTCACCCAATCAACTTTTTGAGACCCAGTACTTC.

The chain links TRBV5-1 to TRBJ1-1; D is unclear. V was shortened by 2 bases and J by 1 base, with 6 bases between the two germline ends. The germline V gene encodes CDR1 SGHRS and CDR2 YFSETQ. CDR3 length: 13 residues. CDR3 amino acids: CASSFNRNTEAFF. The DNA of the CDR3 is TGCGCCAGCAGCTTTAACCGGAACACTGAAGCTTTCTTT.

The rearrangement links TRBV5-5 to TRBJ1-4, with TRBD1 matching over 7 bases. Germline assignment: CDR1 SGHKS and CDR2 YYEKEE (reference sequence). The J segment lost 5 bases and the V segment lost 4 bases, leaving 8 bases of the junction unmatched. This CDR3 is 15 amino acids long. CDR3 residues: CASSQMTGRNEKLFF. In DNA, the CDR3 is TGTGCCAGCAGCCAGATGACAGGGAGGAATGAAAAACTGTTTTTT.

J is TRBJ2-3 and V is TRBV4-3; D not certain. The V end was cut by 1 base, the J end by 1 base, with 6 bases between. This CDR3 region has 14 residues. Germline V CDR1 and CDR2: LGHNA, YSLEER. CDR3 loop: CASSQAAGTDTQYF. CDR3 nucleotide sequence: TGCGCCAGCAGCCAAGCGGCGGGCACAGATACGCAGTATTTT.

This clone was recorded once. The V call is TRBV9, the J call TRBJ2-5; 7 bases are shared with TRBD1. From germline, CDR1 is SGDLS and CDR2 YYNGEE. The CDR3 has 14 residues. V lost 2 bases and J lost 7; bases outside the gene matches: 8. CDR3 DNA sequence: TGTGCCAGCAGCGTTCGGACAGGTCTCGGGACCCAGTACTTC. As protein: CASSVRTGLGTQYF. The full variable domain, completed using reference TRBV9 and TRBJ2-5, is DSGVTQTPKHLITATGQRVTLRCSPRSGDLSVYWYQQSLDQGLQFLIQYYNGEERAKGNILERFSAQQFPDLHSELNLSSLELGDSALYFCASSVRTGLGTQYFGPGTRLLVL.

This clone was detected only once. The rearrangement links TRBV5-1 to TRBJ2-2; 10 positions agree with TRBD1. Germline CDR1 is SGHRS and CDR2 is YFSETQ. J was trimmed by 3 bases and V by 4 bases; bases with no gene match: 9. The CDR3 runs to 17 residues. The CDR3 DNA reads TGCGCCAGCAGCCCATTCCCGACAGGGGGCGACACCGGGGAGCTGTTTTTT. Its protein product is CASSPFPTGGDTGELFF.

The rearrangement links TRBV30 to TRBJ2-3; D assignment may be TRBD1 or TRBD2 (5 bases each). V gave up 3 bases and J gave up 1 base, with 11 bases separating them. This CDR3 region has 14 residues. Germline V gives CDR1 GTSNPN, CDR2 SVGIG (reference sequence). The CDR3 loop reads CAWRLGTRTDTQYF. In nucleotides, the CDR3 is TGTGCCTGGAGATTGGGGACCCGCACAGATACGCAGTATTTT.

This chain links TRBV20-1 with TRBJ1-4; the D is unclear. The germline V gene encodes CDR1 DFQATT and CDR2 SNEGSKA (reference sequence). V dropped 1 base and J dropped 12 bases, with 9 bases sitting between them. The CDR3 runs to 11 residues. In DNA form, the CDR3 reads TGCAGTGCTAGAGGGGTGAAGGAACTGTTTTTT. It encodes CSARGVKELFF.

DNA of the CDR3: TGTGCCAGTAGTATAGTTACAGGGGTGGGACAGCCCCAGCATTTT. Its protein is CASSIVTGVGQPQHF. The rearrangement links TRBV19 to TRBJ1-5; 7 bases are shared with TRBD1. CDR3 length equals 15 residues. V lost 1 base and J lost 7; bases outside the gene matches: 7. From germline, CDR1 is LNHDA and CDR2 SQIVND (reference sequence).

This chain connects TRBV6-5 to TRBJ2-2; D gene unclear. CDR3 length: 15 amino acids. Trimming left V 6 bases short and J 7 bases short, with 18 bases between. CDR1 and CDR2 from the germline V gene are MNHEY and SVGAGI. The CDR3 region is CASRPPGSRIGELFF. The CDR3 nucleotides are TGTGCCAGCAGGCCACCTGGAAGTAGAATCGGGGAGCTGTTTTTT.

CDR3 in DNA: TGTGCCAGCAGCAGGGTAGCGGAGACCCAGTACTTC. Amino acids: CASSRVAETQYF. V usage is TRBV7-8 and J usage is TRBJ2-5; D might be TRBD2 (5 bases). Germline CDR1 SGHVS, CDR2 FQNEAQ. The CDR3 loop spans 12 amino acids. V lost 5 bases, J lost 5 bases, and 9 bases lay in between.

This clone showed up just once. The gene calls are TRBV6-1 and TRBJ2-4, with TRBD1 as a possible D gene (5 bases). Trimming pared 4 bases from V and 6 bases from J, leaving 13 bases between. Germline V gene lookup returns CDR1 MNHNS and CDR2 SASEGT. The CDR3 extends over 14 amino acids. CDR3 sequence (DNA): TGTGCCAGCAGTGGCAGGGTCCCTGGAAACATTCAGTACTTC. Encoded protein: CASSGRVPGNIQYF.

V gene TRBV28 combines with J gene TRBJ2-7; 7 bases are a match to TRBD2. The germline CDR1 and CDR2 sequences are MDHEN and SYDVKM. The CDR3 length is 13 residues. The CDR3 bases are TGTGCGACCCGGGCTAGCGGCGTCTACGAGCAGTACTTC. Its protein product is CATRASGVYEQYF.